Shown below are 24 T cell receptor beta chains from a single sample sequenced in a study of blood T cell repertoires in COVID-19. Assay used: immunoSEQ multiplex PCR; TCRdb lists only in-frame clones, some missing. The repertoire holds fewer than 250,000 clones, around 87% seen once, with around 25% in the top ten. What was sequenced was PBMCs or T cells enriched from blood (not recorded which). The origin of the receptors is a woman aged 40 to 50 in a cohort exposed to, infected with or recovered from COVID-19 (not recorded which).

Remarks on this clone: A junction boundary mismatches the germline segment, possibly from a read error. The V call is TRBV5-1, the J call TRBJ2-7; D uncertain. The CDR3 spans 13 residues. Germline loops: CDR1 SGHRS, CDR2 YFSETQ. CDR3 sequence (DNA): TGCGCCAGCAAGGCGGCCAGCTCCCACGAGCAGTACTTC. It encodes CASKAASSHEQYF.

The chain recombines TRBV4-2 with TRBJ1-1; 9 bases are a match to TRBD1. The CDR3 is 16 amino acids. The germline CDR1 and CDR2 sequences are LGHNA and YNFKEQ. Losses at the gene ends were 6 bases for V and 1 base for J; bases not matched to a gene: 9. Here the CDR3 reads CASRLKGDRENTEAFF. The DNA of the CDR3 is TGTGCCAGCAGACTCAAGGGGGACAGGGAGAACACTGAAGCTTTCTTT.

This clone was seen once. The chain recombines TRBV13 with TRBJ1-5; D not certain. The ends were cut back, 5 bases at V and 7 bases at J, with 9 bases in the middle. Germline CDR1 is PRHDT and CDR2 is FYEKMQ (reference sequence). CDR3 length: 12 amino acids. The CDR3 loop is CASSHPGQPQHF. The CDR3 region has the DNA TGTGCCAGCAGCCACCCGGGGCAGCCCCAGCATTTT.

This clone has just one count. This chain connects TRBV3-1 (or the pseudogene TRBV3-2) to TRBJ1-4; tentatively, D is TRBD1 (5 bases). Trimming cost V 4 bases and J 0 bases, with 15 bases left between them. CDR1 is LGHDT and CDR2 is YNNKEL in the germline V gene (reference sequence). The CDR3 contains 17 residues. The chain's CDR3 is CASSRPGGGATNEKLFF. The CDR3 DNA is TGTGCCAGCAGCCGTCCCGGGGGGGGAGCAACTAATGAAAAACTGTTTTTT.

This chain links TRBV15 with TRBJ1-1; tentatively, D is TRBD1 (6 bases). This CDR3 has 15 residues. Per germline, CDR1 LNHNV and CDR2 YYDKDF (reference sequence). V lost 0 bases and J lost 5, with 13 bases in between. CDR3 sequence (DNA): TGTGCCACCAGCAGAGATCGGGGGGCCGGGACTGAAGCTTTCTTT. Translated, it gives CATSRDRGAGTEAFF.

This chain joins TRBV27 and TRBJ1-1; weak D call: TRBD1 (5 bases). The CDR3 is 17 residues long. V was trimmed by 3 bases and J by 4 bases, leaving 21 bases between them. Germline loops: CDR1 MNHEY, CDR2 SMNVEV (reference sequence). CDR3 residues: CASSFVVGLTGGTEAFF. The CDR3 DNA reads as TGTGCCAGCAGTTTTGTAGTAGGACTAACTGGGGGCACTGAAGCTTTCTTT.

V usage is TRBV29-1 and J usage is TRBJ2-7; unclear D gene. This CDR3 has 13 amino acids. Per germline, CDR1 SQVTM and CDR2 ANQGSEA. Between the trimmed V and J ends, which lost 6 bases and 0 bases, there was a span of 12 bases. This CDR3 is CSVLTYSSYEQYF. CDR3 nucleotide sequence: TGCAGCGTCCTAACGTATAGCTCCTACGAGCAGTACTTC.

V gene TRBV5-4 combines with J gene TRBJ2-1; 7 bases fit TRBD2. The CDR3 covers 15 residues. V lost 4 bases to trimming and J lost 4 bases; unmatched junction nucleotides: 8. Germline CDR1 is SGHNT and CDR2 is YYREEE (reference sequence). The CDR3 protein is CASSLSAGVYNEQFF. For the CDR3, the DNA is TGTGCCAGCAGCCTGTCGGCGGGAGTGTACAATGAGCAGTTCTTC. Full variable domain (rest looked up from reference TRBV5-4 and TRBJ2-1): ETGVTQSPTHLIKTRGQQVTLRCSSQSGHNTVSWYQQALGQGPQFIFQYYREEENGRGNFPPRFSGLQFPNYSSELNVNALELDDSALYLCASSLSAGVYNEQFFGPGTRLTVL.

The gene calls are TRBV9 and TRBJ1-5, with D uncertain. The CDR3 extends over 15 amino acids. Per the germline V gene, CDR1 is SGDLS and CDR2 is YYNGEE. Trimming removed 0 bases at V and 2 bases at J, with 9 bases between. CDR3 sequence (DNA): TGTGCCAGCAGCGTAGGGGGAGAAGGCAATCAGCCCCAGCATTTT. The encoded protein is CASSVGGEGNQPQHF.

The CDR3 region is CASSLEWATYNEQFF. In DNA form, the CDR3 reads TGTGCCAGCAGCTTGGAGTGGGCGACCTACAATGAGCAGTTCTTC. This chain uses TRBV5-5 with TRBJ2-1; unclear D gene. Germline assignment: CDR1 SGHKS and CDR2 YYEKEE (reference sequence). The CDR3 length is 15 residues. V was clipped by 0 bases and J by 2 bases, with 9 bases between them.

The genes are TRBV11-3 and TRBJ2-1, with D possibly matching TRBD2 (5 bases). The germline V gene encodes CDR1 SGHNT and CDR2 YENEEA. Deletions cut 3 bases from V and 9 bases from J, with 21 bases between. The CDR3 runs 16 residues. CDR3 region: CASSFLYSAWSGEQFF. The DNA of the CDR3 is TGTGCCAGCAGCTTCCTCTATAGCGCCTGGTCGGGTGAGCAGTTCTTC.

The chain recombines TRBV3-1 (or the pseudogene TRBV3-2) with TRBJ2-3; 7 nucleotides agree with TRBD2. After removal of 4 bases from V and 1 base from J, the junction contained 2 bases not matched to a gene. The CDR3 runs 14 residues. CDR1 is LGHDT, CDR2 YNNKEL, per germline (reference sequence). The CDR3 spells CASSLGGGTDTQYF. In DNA form, the CDR3 reads TGTGCCAGCAGCCTGGGGGGGGGCACAGATACGCAGTATTTT.

The CDR3 region has the DNA TGTGCCAGCAGCTTGGGGCCAGGTGAATTCACAGATACGCAGTATTTT. Its translation: CASSLGPGEFTDTQYF. The J gene is TRBJ2-3, the V gene TRBV13, with a tentative D call TRBD1 (5 bases). CDR1 is PRHDT, CDR2 FYEKMQ, per germline (reference sequence). Trimming removed 3 bases from V and 2 bases from J, with 15 bases in between. The CDR3 is made up of 16 amino acids.

The chain couples TRBV28 to TRBJ1-2; 8 bases map to TRBD1. This CDR3 comprises 10 residues. Germline V gene sequence: CDR1 MDHEN, CDR2 SYDVKM. Trimming removed 11 bases from V and 6 bases from J; junction bases left unmatched: 2. CDR3 sequence: CAVTGDGYTF. CDR3 sequence (DNA): TGTGCCGTGACAGGGGATGGCTACACCTTC.

This chain links TRBV6-5 with TRBJ2-7, with TRBD2 matching over 7 bases. The CDR3 is 15 residues long. V gave up 2 bases and J gave up 1 base; unmatched junction bases: 5. CDR1 and CDR2 from the germline V gene are MNHEY and SVGAGI. The CDR3 DNA is TGTGCCAGCAGTTACGGGGGGGGTCATTCCTACGAGCAGTACTTC. It encodes CASSYGGGHSYEQYF.

The chain links TRBV4-2 to TRBJ2-1; 9 nucleotides match TRBD1. V was pared by 3 bases and J by 8 bases, with 5 bases of the junction left unmatched. Germline CDR1 and CDR2: LGHNA and YNFKEQ. This CDR3 has 14 residues. As DNA, the CDR3 is TGTGCCAGCAGCCAGGACAGGGGTTACTATGAGCAGTTCTTC. As protein: CASSQDRGYYEQFF.

This clone turned up a few times. The V and J genes are TRBV24-1 and TRBJ2-5, with TRBD2 matching 7 bases. In germline, CDR1 is KGHDR, CDR2 SFDVKD. V trimming: 5 bases; J trimming: 7 bases; junction bases outside the gene matches: 12. The CDR3 is 15 amino acids. Here the CDR3 DNA reads TGTGCCACCAGTGGGGGAGGGTTCGCCAGTCCGACCCAGTACTTC. Its translation: CATSGGGFASPTQYF.

This rearrangement joins TRBV5-1 to TRBJ2-7; 16 bases match TRBD2. The CDR3 totals 15 residues. The germline CDR1 and CDR2 sequences are SGHRS and YFSETQ. Trimming removed 4 bases from V and 5 bases from J; junction bases left unmatched: 3. The CDR3 sequence: CASSGTSGRAHEQYF. The CDR3 nucleotides are TGCGCCAGCAGCGGGACTAGCGGGAGGGCCCACGAGCAGTACTTC. Based on the CDR3 plus reference TRBV5-1 and TRBJ2-7, the full variable domain is KAGVTQTPRYLIKTRGQQVTLSCSPISGHRSVSWYQQTPGQGLQFLFEYFSETQRNKGNFPGRFSGRQFSNSRSEMNVSTLELGDSALYLCASSGTSGRAHEQYFGPGTRLTVT.

The chain joins TRBV5-5 to TRBJ2-7; tentative D call: TRBD1 (6 bases). CDR3 length equals 14 residues. In germline, CDR1 is SGHKS, CDR2 YYEKEE (reference sequence). Trimming cost V 4 bases and J 0 bases, with 11 bases left between them. CDR3 loop: CASSTRDNSYEQYF. In DNA form, the CDR3 reads TGTGCCAGCAGCACCCGGGACAACTCCTACGAGCAGTACTTC.

This sequence joins TRBV9 and TRBJ2-2; the D gene is possibly TRBD2 (7 bases). The CDR3 length is 16 residues. V was shortened by 4 bases and J by 5 bases, with 18 bases between the two germline ends. Germline V gives CDR1 SGDLS, CDR2 YYNGEE. CDR3 DNA: TGTGCCAGCAGCCCCCGGCGGGGGCGGTATACCGGGGAGCTGTTTTTT. This translates into CASSPRRGRYTGELFF.

CDR3 nucleotides: TGTGCCATCAGTGACCACAGGGTGTACAATGAGCAGTTCTTC. This sequence encodes CAISDHRVYNEQFF. V is TRBV10-3 and J is TRBJ2-1; D perhaps matches TRBD1 (6 bases). Germline values: CDR1 ENHRY, CDR2 SYGVKD. This CDR3 spans 14 amino acids. V was cut by 3 bases and J by 4 bases, with 10 bases left in between.

The chain uses TRBV3-1 (or the pseudogene TRBV3-2) and TRBJ1-5; possible D gene TRBD1, 5 bases. The CDR3 has 14 amino acids. Deletions cut 1 base from V and 5 bases from J, with 9 bases between. The V gene's germline CDR1 is LGHDT and CDR2 YNNKEL (reference sequence). CDR3 protein: CASSQVRGDQPQHF. Written as DNA, the CDR3 is TGTGCCAGCAGCCAAGTCCGGGGGGATCAGCCCCAGCATTTT.

The V gene is TRBV12-3 or TRBV12-4, the J gene TRBJ2-4; D possibly corresponds to TRBD1 (5 bases). Trimming left V 3 bases short and J 6 bases short, with 6 bases between. The length of the CDR3 is 12 residues. As DNA, the CDR3 is TGTGCCAGCAGTTTTCAGGGAAACATTCAGTACTTC. The encoded protein is CASSFQGNIQYF.

This clone showed up just once. The chain recombines TRBV6-6 with TRBJ1-4; the D gene is possibly TRBD1 (5 bases). Germline V gene data show CDR1 as MNHNY and CDR2 as SVGAGI (reference sequence). Deletions cut 4 bases from V and 0 bases from J, with 9 bases between. This CDR3 is built from 15 residues. The CDR3 is CASSFTGATNEKLFF. Here the CDR3 DNA reads TGTGCCAGCAGTTTTACAGGTGCAACTAATGAAAAACTGTTTTTT.